Given below is one TCR beta chain in context. Its antigen remains unidentified. Germline-derived CDR1 and CDR2 are SGHKS and YYEKEE (reference sequence). With V trimmed by 3 bases and J by 0 bases, 3 bases remained unmatched. The CDR3 covers 16 residues. Clones were read by immunoSEQ multiplex PCR, and TCRdb kept only the in-frame ones, dropping some. Of approximately 9,300 clones in the sample, 65% to 90% are singletons; the top ten hold over 4%. This sample was taken from a study of graft-versus-host responses after intestinal transplantation. Study conclusions and caveats: High graft-versus-host to host-versus-graft clonal ratios were found in allografts of patients who had graft-donor T cell macrochimerism. Some GvH clones were seen earlier in gut or blood, suggesting intestinal origin.

The graft tissue was processed, and this released both intraepithelial and lamina propria lymphocytes. The source is a human patient who received an intestinal transplant, so some T cells may come from the graft donor. Sequencing used ileum tissue, obtained roughly 110 weeks after intestinal transplantation. V is TRBV5-5 and J is TRBJ1-6; 7 bases line up with TRBD1. CDR3 sequence: CASSWGQYSYNSPLHF. The CDR3 bases are TGTGCCAGCAGCTGGGGACAGTACTCCTATAATTCACCCCTCCACTTT.